The clone carrying this T cell receptor beta chain was detected a few times. This record belongs to a study of T-cell reconstitution after alpha-beta-depleted transplantation in children. The CDR3 spans 17 residues. The V gene end was trimmed by 2 bases and the J gene end by 3 bases; junction bases not matched to a gene: 10. Looked up from germline, CDR1 is ENHRY and CDR2 is SYGVKD. Unique molecular identifiers were incorporated into the prepared TCRbeta library. TCRdb analysed the PCR reads with MiXCR anew, one entry per CDR3 protein. Of 250,000 to 300,000 distinct CDR3 sequences detected, more than 8% appear once; the ten largest clones hold over 9%.

The source material was PBMCs from the stem cell graft donor, sampled from the stem cell graft. The chain recombines TRBV10-3 with TRBJ1-5; 7 bases agree with TRBD1. This clonotype was obtained from a human donor who donated a stem cell graft to a child with SCID. The CDR3 loop is CAISEDHPTGYNQPQHF. The CDR3 DNA reads TGTGCCATCAGTGAGGACCACCCGACAGGGTACAATCAGCCCCAGCATTTT.